This passage covers 5 T cell receptor beta chains from one sample sequenced in a study of cytotoxic CD8 clonotypes in ibrutinib-treated CLL. Clones were sequenced by immunoSEQ multiplex PCR, and TCRdb holds only the in-frame ones, with some missing. The profile covers 140,000 or so clones, with 70% to 80% appearing a single time and more than 10% taken by the ten largest. Sequencing used PBMCs, obtained after 12 months of ibrutinib treatment. The receptors derive from a human donor with chronic lymphocytic leukemia.

V is TRBV6-5 and J is TRBJ1-3, with D uncertain. V was clipped by 7 bases and J by 1 base, with 14 bases between them. Germline V CDR1 and CDR2: MNHEY, SVGAGI. This CDR3 is 15 amino acids long. The DNA of the CDR3 is TGTGCCAGCACTTCACTAGGTATTTCTGGAAACACCATATATTTT. This gives the protein CASTSLGISGNTIYF.

This rearrangement joins TRBV4-1 to TRBJ2-3, with D possibly TRBD1 on 6 matching bases. The CDR3 contains 15 residues. The V gene's germline CDR1 is MGHRA and CDR2 YSYEKL. V lost 2 bases and J lost 3, with 12 bases in between. The CDR3 nucleotides are TGCGCCAGCAGCCAACGGGACACAAGTACAGATACGCAGTATTTT. It encodes CASSQRDTSTDTQYF.

CDR3 in amino acids: CASSRGQGIDEQYF. The CDR3 coding sequence is TGCGCCAGCAGCCGAGGACAGGGAATCGACGAGCAGTACTTC. The V call is TRBV5-1, the J call TRBJ2-7; 8 nucleotides line up with TRBD1. V lost 4 bases, J lost 5 bases, and 8 bases stayed unmatched. The CDR3 extends over 14 amino acids. The germline CDR1 and CDR2 sequences are SGHRS and YFSETQ.

This clone was picked up a small number of times. The chain is built from TRBV7-9 and TRBJ1-4, with a possible D match to TRBD1 (6 bases). Germline V gives CDR1 SEHNR, CDR2 FQNEAQ (reference sequence). Trimming stripped 3 bases from V and 8 bases from J, with 13 bases between. There are 14 residues in the CDR3. CDR3: CASSFLGGEEKLFF. The CDR3 bases are TGTGCCAGCAGCTTCCTCGGGGGCGAAGAAAAACTGTTTTTT.

The chain recombines TRBV13 with TRBJ2-1; TRBD2 is a possible D gene (5 bases). The CDR3 is made up of 15 amino acids. V lost 6 bases to trimming and J lost 2 bases, with 14 bases between them. Germline V gives CDR1 PRHDT, CDR2 FYEKMQ (reference sequence). The DNA of the CDR3 is TGTGCCAGCAGACACGGGAAAACGGCCTACAATGAGCAGTTCTTC. Amino acid sequence: CASRHGKTAYNEQFF.